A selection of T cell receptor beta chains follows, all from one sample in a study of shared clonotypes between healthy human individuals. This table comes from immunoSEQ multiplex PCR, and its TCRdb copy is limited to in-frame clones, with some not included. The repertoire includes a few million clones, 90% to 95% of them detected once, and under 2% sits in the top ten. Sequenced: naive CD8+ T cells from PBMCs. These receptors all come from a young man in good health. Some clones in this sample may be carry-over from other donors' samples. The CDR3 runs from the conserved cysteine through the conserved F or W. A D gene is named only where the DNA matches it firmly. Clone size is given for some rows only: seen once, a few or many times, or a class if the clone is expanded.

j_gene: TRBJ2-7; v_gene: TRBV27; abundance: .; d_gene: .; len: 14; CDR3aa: CASSLWGTADEQYF; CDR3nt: TGTGCCAGCAGTTTATGGGGGACGGCCGACGAGCAGTACTTC
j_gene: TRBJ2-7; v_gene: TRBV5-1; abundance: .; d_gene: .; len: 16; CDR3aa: CASSDPLAGLNYEQYF; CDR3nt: TGCGCCAGCAGCGACCCGCTGGCAGGGCTAAACTACGAGCAGTACTTC
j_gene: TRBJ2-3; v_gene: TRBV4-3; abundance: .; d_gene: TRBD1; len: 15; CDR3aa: CASSDRASSTDTQYF; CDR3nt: TGCGCCAGCAGCGACAGGGCCTCTAGCACAGATACGCAGTATTTT
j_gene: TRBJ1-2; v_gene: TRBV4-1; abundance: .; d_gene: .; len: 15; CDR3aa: CASSQDEQSLYGYTF; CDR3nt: TGCGCCAGCAGCCAAGATGAACAGAGTCTCTATGGCTACACCTTC
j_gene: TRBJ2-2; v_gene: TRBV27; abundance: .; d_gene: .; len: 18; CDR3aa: CASSLSPGHAPSTGELFF; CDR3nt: TGTGCCAGCAGTTTGTCGCCGGGACACGCCCCTAGTACCGGGGAGCTGTTTTTT
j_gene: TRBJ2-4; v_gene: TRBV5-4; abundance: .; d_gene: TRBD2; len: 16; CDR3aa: CASSLVPSGRDSVEYF; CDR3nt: TGTGCCAGCAGCTTGGTACCTAGCGGGAGAGACTCCGTTGAGTACTTC
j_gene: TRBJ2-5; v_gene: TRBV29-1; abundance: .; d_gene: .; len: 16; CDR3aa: CSVVGSSGNNQETQYF; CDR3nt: TGCAGCGTTGTCGGGTCGTCCGGGAACAACCAAGAGACCCAGTACTTC
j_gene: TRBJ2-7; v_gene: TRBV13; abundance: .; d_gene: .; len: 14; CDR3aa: CASSQWDRNYEQYF; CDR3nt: TGTGCCAGCTCCCAATGGGACCGGAACTACGAGCAGTACTTC
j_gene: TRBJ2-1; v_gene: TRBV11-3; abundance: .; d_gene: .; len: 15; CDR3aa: CASSSDRLSYNEQFF; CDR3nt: TGTGCCAGCAGCTCTGACAGGCTCTCCTACAATGAGCAGTTCTTC
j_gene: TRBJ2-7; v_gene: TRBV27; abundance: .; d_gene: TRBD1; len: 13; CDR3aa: CASSVDRGYEQYF; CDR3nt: TGTGCCAGCAGCGTGGACAGGGGCTACGAGCAGTACTTC
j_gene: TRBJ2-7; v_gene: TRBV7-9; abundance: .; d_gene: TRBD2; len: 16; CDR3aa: CASSLGLASGRDEQYF; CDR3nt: TGTGCCAGCAGCTTAGGCTTGGCTAGCGGGAGAGACGAGCAGTACTTC
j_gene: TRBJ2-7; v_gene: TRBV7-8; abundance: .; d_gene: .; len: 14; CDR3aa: CASSQLGASYEQYF; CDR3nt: TGTGCCAGCAGCCAGCTAGGGGCTTCCTACGAGCAGTACTTC
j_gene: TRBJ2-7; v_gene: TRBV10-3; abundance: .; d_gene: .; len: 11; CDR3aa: CAISESEEQYF; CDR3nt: TGTGCCATCAGTGAGTCGGAGGAGCAGTACTTC
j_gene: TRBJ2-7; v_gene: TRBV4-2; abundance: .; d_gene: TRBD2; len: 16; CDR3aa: CASSQEAAGGRYEQYF; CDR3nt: TGTGCCAGCAGCCAAGAGGCAGCGGGAGGGAGATACGAGCAGTACTTC
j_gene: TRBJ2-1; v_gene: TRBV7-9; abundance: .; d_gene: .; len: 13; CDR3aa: CASSLDINNEQFF; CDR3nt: TGTGCCAGCAGCTTAGACATAAACAATGAGCAGTTCTTC
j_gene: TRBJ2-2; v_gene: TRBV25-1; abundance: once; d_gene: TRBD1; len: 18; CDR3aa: CASSEYSSGDRGTGELFF; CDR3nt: TGTGCCAGCAGTGAATATTCGAGTGGGGACAGGGGCACCGGGGAGCTGTTTTTT
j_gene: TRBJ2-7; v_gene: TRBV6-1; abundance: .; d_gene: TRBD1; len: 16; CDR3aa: CASSALHRGAPYEQYF; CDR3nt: TGTGCCAGCAGTGCGCTTCACAGGGGGGCCCCCTACGAGCAGTACTTC
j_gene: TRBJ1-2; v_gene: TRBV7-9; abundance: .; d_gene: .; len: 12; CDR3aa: CASSRAVGGYTF; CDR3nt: TGTGCCAGCAGCCGGGCCGTCGGAGGCTACACCTTC
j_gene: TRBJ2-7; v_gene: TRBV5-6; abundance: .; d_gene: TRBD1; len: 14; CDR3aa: CASSLDGQGHEQYF; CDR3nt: TGTGCCAGCAGCTTGGATGGACAGGGGCACGAGCAGTACTTC
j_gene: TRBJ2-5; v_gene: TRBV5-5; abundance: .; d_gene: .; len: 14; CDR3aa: CASSSAASFETQYF; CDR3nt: TGTGCCAGCAGCTCTGCGGCTTCCTTCGAGACCCAGTACTTC
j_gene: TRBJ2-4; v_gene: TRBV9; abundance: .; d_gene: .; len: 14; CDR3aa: CASSVAGGKNIQYF; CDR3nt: TGTGCCAGCAGCGTAGCCGGGGGCAAAAACATTCAGTACTTC
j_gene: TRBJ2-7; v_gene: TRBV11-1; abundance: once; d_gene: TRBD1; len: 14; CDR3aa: CASSGRDRAAEQYF; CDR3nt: TGTGCCAGCAGCGGCCGGGACAGGGCTGCCGAGCAGTACTTC
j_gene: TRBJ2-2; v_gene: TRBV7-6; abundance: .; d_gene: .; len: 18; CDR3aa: CASSLVLGGYSGAGELFF; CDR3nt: TGTGCCAGCAGCTTAGTTTTAGGCGGATATAGCGGTGCCGGGGAGCTGTTTTTT
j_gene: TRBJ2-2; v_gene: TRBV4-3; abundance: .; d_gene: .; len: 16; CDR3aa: CASSQDRGMGTGELFF; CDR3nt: TGCGCCAGCAGCCAAGACAGGGGAATGGGCACCGGGGAGCTGTTTTTT
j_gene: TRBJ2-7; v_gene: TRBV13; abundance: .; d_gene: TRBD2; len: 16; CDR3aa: CASSFRRGEAPYEQYF; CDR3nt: TGTGCCAGCAGCTTTCGCCGGGGGGAAGCACCCTACGAGCAGTACTTC
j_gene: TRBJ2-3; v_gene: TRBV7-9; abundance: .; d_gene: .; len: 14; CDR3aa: CASSQDPAADTQYF; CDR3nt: TGTGCCAGCAGCCAGGACCCAGCGGCAGATACGCAGTATTTT
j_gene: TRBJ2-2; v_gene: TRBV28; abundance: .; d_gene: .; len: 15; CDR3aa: CASSTGAENTGELFF; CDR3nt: TGTGCCAGCTCCACCGGGGCGGAAAACACCGGGGAGCTGTTTTTT
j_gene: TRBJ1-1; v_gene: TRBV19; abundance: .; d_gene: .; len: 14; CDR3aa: CASTRGANPAEAFF; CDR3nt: TGTGCCAGTACCCGGGGCGCGAACCCCGCTGAAGCTTTCTTT
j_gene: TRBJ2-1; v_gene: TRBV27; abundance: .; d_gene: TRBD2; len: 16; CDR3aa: CASSWASGDYYNEQFF; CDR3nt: TGTGCCAGCAGTTGGGCTAGCGGAGATTACTACAATGAGCAGTTCTTC
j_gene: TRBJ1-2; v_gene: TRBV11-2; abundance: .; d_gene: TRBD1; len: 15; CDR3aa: CASSLGQGVSYGYTF; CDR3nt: TGTGCCAGCAGCTTAGGACAGGGAGTAAGCTATGGCTACACCTTC
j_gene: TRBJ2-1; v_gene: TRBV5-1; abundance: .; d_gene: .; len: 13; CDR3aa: CASSQDIYNEQFF; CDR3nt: TGCGCCAGCAGCCAAGACATCTACAATGAGCAGTTCTTC